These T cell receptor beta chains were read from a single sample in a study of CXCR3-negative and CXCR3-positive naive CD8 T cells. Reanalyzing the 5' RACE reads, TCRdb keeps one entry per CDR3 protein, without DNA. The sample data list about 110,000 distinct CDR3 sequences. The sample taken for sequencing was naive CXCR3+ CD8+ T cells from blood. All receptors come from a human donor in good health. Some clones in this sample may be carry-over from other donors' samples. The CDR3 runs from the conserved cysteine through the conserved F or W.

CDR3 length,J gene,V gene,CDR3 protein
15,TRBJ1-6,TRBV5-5,CASGDRVERNSPLHF
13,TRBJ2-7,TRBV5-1,CASRDSATYEQYF
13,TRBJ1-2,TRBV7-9,CASSTGGAYGYTF
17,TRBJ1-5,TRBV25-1,CASSSPGRDRANQPQHF
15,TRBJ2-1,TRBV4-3,CASSLGIGSYNEQFF
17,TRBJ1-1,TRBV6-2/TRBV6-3,CASSEYPGTVMNTEAFF
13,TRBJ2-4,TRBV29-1,CSGIQGTKNIQYF
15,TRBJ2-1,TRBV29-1,CSVEGTSGSYNEQFF
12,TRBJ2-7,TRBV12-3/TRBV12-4,CASSPQTYEQYF
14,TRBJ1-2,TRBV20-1,CSARPWDSGYGYTF
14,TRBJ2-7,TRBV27,CASKSHTEGYEQYF
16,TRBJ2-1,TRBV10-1,CASSRDFPYSYNEQLF
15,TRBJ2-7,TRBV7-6,CASSFKTGEVYEQYF
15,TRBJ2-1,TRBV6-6,CAAQTGGGSYNEQFF
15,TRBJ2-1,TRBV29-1,CSVEWAGGSYNEQFF
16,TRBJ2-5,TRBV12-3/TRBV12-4,CASSLNTGILDQAQYF
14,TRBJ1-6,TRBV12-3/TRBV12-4,CASSTTEYNSPLHF
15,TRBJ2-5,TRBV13,CASSTRQGAQETQYF
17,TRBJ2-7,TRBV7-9,CASSPHPDRDRDYEQYF